This is a list of T cell receptor beta chains from one sample in a study of T-cell reconstitution after alpha-beta-depleted transplantation in children. One entry per CDR3 protein, called by TCRdb with MiXCR from the PCR reads. The sample has roughly 400,000 distinct CDR3 sequences; about 20% are singletons. The sample here was PBMCs from the stem cell graft donor, taken from the stem cell graft. The receptors derive from a human donor who donated a stem cell graft to a child with acute myeloid leukemia. CDR3s include the opening cysteine and the closing phenylalanine or tryptophan. A D gene is named only where the DNA matches it firmly. Only part of the rows carry a size: once, few, many, or a class if the clone is expanded.

NA	TRBV20-1	TRBJ2-1	NA	TGCAGTGCTACCATAGCGGCAGCCTACAATGAGCAGTTCTTC	CSATIAAAYNEQFF
many	TRBV29-1	TRBJ1-1	NA	TGCAGCGTTGGTGATACAGGGATGACTGAAGCTTTCTTT	CSVGDTGMTEAFF
few	TRBV6-5	TRBJ2-3	NA	TGTGCCAGCAGTTACTCGGGCGACACAGATACGCAGTATTTT	CASSYSGDTDTQYF
many	TRBV12-3/TRBV12-4	TRBJ2-1	NA	TGTGCCAGCAGTTTGAACCCGACCACCCCCTACAATGAGCAGTTCTTC	CASSLNPTTPYNEQFF
NA	TRBV6-1	TRBJ2-3	NA	TGTGCCAGCAGCACCTTTGAGGCCACAGATACGCAGTATTTT	CASSTFEATDTQYF
NA	TRBV12-5	TRBJ2-1	NA	TGTGCTAGTGCTCTGTCGGGGAGAGGGGATGAGCAGTTCTTC	CASALSGRGDEQFF
many	TRBV6-1	TRBJ2-3	TRBD2	TGTGCCAGCATGCCTAAGCGGGAGTACATTTGGACAGATACGCAGTATTTT	CASMPKREYIWTDTQYF
NA	TRBV7-9	TRBJ2-1	TRBD2	TGTGCCAGCAGCTTAGGCGCTAGCGGGAGAGGGAATGAGCAGTTCTTC	CASSLGASGRGNEQFF
NA	TRBV12-3/TRBV12-4	TRBJ1-3	NA	TGTGCCAGCAGCCCGACTGATTCTGGAAACACCATATATTTT	CASSPTDSGNTIYF
few	TRBV20-1	TRBJ2-1	NA	TGCAGTGCTAGAGAGGGACCCTCTTACAATGAGCAGTTCTTC	CSAREGPSYNEQFF
NA	TRBV20-1	TRBJ2-5	NA	TGCAGTGCTAGAGCGGGGTTGGCTCAAGAGACCCAGTACTTC	CSARAGLAQETQYF
few	TRBV20-1	TRBJ1-6	TRBD1	TGCAGTGCTTACCGGGACAGGGTCAGAAACAATTCACCCCTCCACTTT	CSAYRDRVRNNSPLHF
NA	TRBV5-8	TRBJ1-5	NA	TGTGCCAGCAGCTCGGACGGTGCGGGTCAGCCCCAGCATTTT	CASSSDGAGQPQHF
few	TRBV7-2	TRBJ2-3	NA	TGTGCCAGCAGTCCATTTACTCGGGCAGATACGCAGTATTTT	CASSPFTRADTQYF
many	TRBV6-5	TRBJ2-3	NA	TGTGCCAGCAGTTACACCGACTGGGACCCCACCTCAGTGCAGTATTTT	CASSYTDWDPTSVQYF
few	TRBV29-1	TRBJ1-2	NA	TGCAGCGTTGAAGCAGGGGATAACTATGGCTACACCTTC	CSVEAGDNYGYTF
few	TRBV4-1	TRBJ2-2	TRBD2	TGCGCCAGCAGCCCCCATAGCGGGAGGCTAGAAGCCGGGGAGCTGTTTTTT	CASSPHSGRLEAGELFF
many	TRBV29-1	TRBJ2-3	NA	TGCAGCGTTGAGGGACTGAACACAGATACGCAGTATTTT	CSVEGLNTDTQYF
few	TRBV20-1	TRBJ1-1	NA	TGCAGTGCTAGAGATCTTCTGGCGGGAGTGAACACTGAAGCTTTCTTT	CSARDLLAGVNTEAFF
few	TRBV11-2	TRBJ2-7	TRBD1	TGTGCCAGCAGCTTAAGGACAGGGATGGGCCTCCTATCCTACGAGCAGTACTTC	CASSLRTGMGLLSYEQYF
NA	TRBV3-1	TRBJ2-1	TRBD2	TGTGCCAGCAGCCCAAGCGGGAGGAAGGACAATGAGCAGTTCTTC	CASSPSGRKDNEQFF
few	TRBV12-3/TRBV12-4	TRBJ2-5	TRBD1	TGTGCCAGCAGTGACAGGGGGGAAGAGACCCAGTACTTC	CASSDRGEETQYF
NA	TRBV12-5	TRBJ2-1	NA	TGTGCTAGTGGTTTGATCATGACAGGCAATTCCTACAATGAGCAGTTCTTC	CASGLIMTGNSYNEQFF
few	TRBV6-1	TRBJ2-1	TRBD2	TGTGCCAGCAGCCACACCGGGACTAGCTCCAATGAGCAGTTCTTC	CASSHTGTSSNEQFF
NA	TRBV20-1	TRBJ2-7	NA	TGCAGTGCTAGAGATCTCCGGGGATACGAGCAGTACTTC	CSARDLRGYEQYF
NA	TRBV28	TRBJ2-1	NA	TGTGCCAGCAGTTCGACTCCCCGCGTTCGGTTCTTC	CASSSTPRVRFF
few	TRBV5-5	TRBJ2-6	TRBD1	TGTGCCAGCAGCTTGTTTTGGCAGGGGGTCGGTGGGGCCAACGTCCTGACTTTC	CASSLFWQGVGGANVLTF
NA	TRBV12-3/TRBV12-4	TRBJ2-1	TRBD2	TGTGCCAGCAGGTTGACTAGCGGGAGGTATAATGAGCAGTTCTTC	CASRLTSGRYNEQFF
NA	TRBV29-1	TRBJ1-1	NA	TGCAGCGTCCCCTCTGGGGCTTGGACTGAAGCTTTCTTT	CSVPSGAWTEAFF
few	TRBV12-3/TRBV12-4	TRBJ2-2	NA	TGTGCCAGCAGTCCCCTGATCGGGATTCGGGCCGGGGAGCTGTTTTTT	CASSPLIGIRAGELFF
few	TRBV20-1	TRBJ1-1	NA	TGCAGTGCTCCTCCGACAGGCAAACTCACTGAAGCTTTCTTT	CSAPPTGKLTEAFF
few	TRBV7-3	TRBJ2-1	TRBD1	TGTGCCAGCAGCATTGGGACAGCGCCTTACAATGAGCAGTTCTTC	CASSIGTAPYNEQFF
NA	TRBV28	TRBJ2-1	NA	TGTGCCAGCAGTTGGCCCCCCCCAGGCAATGAGCAGTTCTTC	CASSWPPPGNEQFF
few	TRBV20-1	TRBJ2-3	NA	TGCAGTGCGGAAGGCACCAGACCAGCGCCCAAGGGGGGAGATACGCAGTATTTT	CSAEGTRPAPKGGDTQYF
few	TRBV7-6	TRBJ2-1	TRBD2	TGTGCCAGCAGCTCGACTAGCGGGATGACCGACAATGAGCAGTTCTTC	CASSSTSGMTDNEQFF
NA	TRBV29-1	TRBJ1-5	TRBD1	TGCAGCTTTACAGGGGGGCACAATCAGCCCCAGCATTTT	CSFTGGHNQPQHF
few	TRBV9	TRBJ2-5	TRBD2	TGTGCCAGCAGCGCCACTAGCGCGCCTATGGAGACCCAGTACTTC	CASSATSAPMETQYF
many	TRBV15	TRBJ1-3	NA	TGTGCCACCAGCAGAGCCACTACAGGCTCTGGAAACACCATATATTTT	CATSRATTGSGNTIYF
NA	TRBV4-1	TRBJ2-4	TRBD2	TGCGCCAGCAGCCAACAACTAGCGATATTCAAAAACATTCAGTACTTC	CASSQQLAIFKNIQYF
NA	TRBV28	TRBJ1-2	NA	TGTGCCAGCAGTTTTGGAAGCGGGAGAAACGTCTATGGCTACACCTTC	CASSFGSGRNVYGYTF
NA	TRBV12-3/TRBV12-4	TRBJ2-1	NA	TGTGCCAGCAAGGGTACAGGGCCTAGTAGTGGTATCCCCTACAATGAGCAGTTCTTC	CASKGTGPSSGIPYNEQFF
few	TRBV27	TRBJ2-1	TRBD1	TGTGCCAGCAGGACTGGGACAGGTACTACACGGGAGCAGTTCTTC	CASRTGTGTTREQFF
few	TRBV7-2	TRBJ1-5	NA	TGTGCCAGCAGCAGGGAGGGGGGGAATCAGCCCCAGCATTTT	CASSREGGNQPQHF